A single sample gave rise to the 26 T cell receptor beta chains below, sequenced in a study of blood T cells in healthy people across ages. A second PCR of 7 to 11 cycles used a sample-barcoded 5' primer and a J-beta primer mix. TCRdb called the 5' RACE reads again in MiXCR, with one record for every CDR3 protein. The sample has approximately 880,000 distinct CDR3 sequences, roughly 50% seen once. Sequenced material: blood. These receptors all come from a man younger than 45 in good health.

This chain connects TRBV5-1 to TRBJ2-1, with D hard to call. The V gene lost 5 bases and the J gene lost 9 bases, with 12 bases spanning the gap. In germline, CDR1 is SGHRS, CDR2 YFSETQ. The CDR3 is 12 amino acids. CDR3 in DNA: TGCGCCAGCAGAGTGGACCAGGCTGAGCAGTTCTTC. It translates to CASRVDQAEQFF.

This clonotype turned up a few times. This chain joins TRBV27 and TRBJ1-2; D is uncertain. The CDR3 runs to 16 residues. CDR1 and CDR2 from the germline V gene are MNHEY and SMNVEV (reference sequence). Trimming took 5 bases from V and 3 from J, leaving 19 bases between them. The CDR3 spells CASSPILDGEDYGYTF. The CDR3, as DNA: TGTGCCAGCAGTCCTATCCTTGACGGCGAGGACTATGGCTACACCTTC.

A remark on this clonotype: The germline gene is not matched at one end of the junction; a read error may be the cause. The chain links TRBV10-3 to TRBJ2-7, with unresolved D. The CDR3 has 16 amino acids. Germline loops: CDR1 ENHRY, CDR2 SYGVKD. The CDR3 is CAVSESTAARTYEQYF. For the CDR3, the DNA is TGTGCCGTCAGTGAGTCGACGGCCGCGAGGACCTACGAGCAGTACTTC.

The rearrangement joins TRBV30 to TRBJ1-2; no clear D gene. The ends were cut back, 4 bases at V and 1 base at J, with 10 bases in the middle. There are 13 residues in the CDR3. Germline V CDR1 and CDR2: GTSNPN, SVGIG (reference sequence). The CDR3 nucleotides are TGTGCCTGGACCATAAAGGTTAACTATGGCTACACCTTC. Amino acids: CAWTIKVNYGYTF.

This clonotype was observed once. The genes are TRBV5-1 and TRBJ1-2; D is unclear. The CDR3 is 13 residues long. Trimming cost V 7 bases and J 5 bases, with 15 bases left between them. Germline CDR1 and CDR2: SGHRS and YFSETQ. The CDR3 region is CASRPSGVYGYTF. Written as DNA, the CDR3 is TGCGCCAGCCGCCCTTCGGGTGTTTATGGCTACACCTTC.

The J gene is TRBJ2-3, the V gene TRBV3-1; the match to TRBD2 covers 11 bases. Germline V gives CDR1 LGHDT, CDR2 YNNKEL (reference sequence). This CDR3 region has 15 residues. V was clipped by 4 bases and J by 5 bases; unmatched bases: 5. CDR3 DNA sequence: TGTGCCAGCAGCCTGACTAGCGGGGTTGAAGATACGCAGTATTTT. Its protein product is CASSLTSGVEDTQYF.

The V and J genes are TRBV28 and TRBJ2-1; tentatively, D is TRBD1 (5 bases). The CDR3 is 12 amino acids. Trimming cost V 6 bases and J 10 bases, with 13 bases left between them. Germline V lookup: CDR1 MDHEN, CDR2 SYDVKM. The CDR3 spells CASSPRAHEQFF. The CDR3 DNA reads TGTGCCAGCAGCCCCAGGGCCCACGAGCAGTTCTTC.

The chain links TRBV12-3 or TRBV12-4 to TRBJ2-1; 8 bases line up with TRBD1. Trimming took 1 base from V and 7 from J; bases not matched to a gene: 6. The CDR3 has 15 residues. The CDR3 protein is CASSLGTGIRNEQFF. The CDR3, as DNA: TGTGCCAGCAGTTTAGGGACAGGGATCAGAAATGAGCAGTTCTTC.

This clonotype was detected once. The chain is built from TRBV20-1 and TRBJ2-1; D uncertain. The J call may be mistaken, given a closer DNA end match to TRBJ2-7. Germline CDR1 and CDR2: DFQATT and SNEGSKA (reference sequence). This CDR3 has 15 residues. The CDR3 here is CSASLLPSSYNEQYF. CDR3 coding DNA: TGCAGTGCTAGTCTACTTCCAAGCTCCTACAATGAGCAGTACTTC.

This clonotype was recorded only once. The chain carries TRBV7-2 and TRBJ1-1; possible D gene TRBD1, 6 bases. CDR3 size: 14 residues. Germline assignment: CDR1 SGHTA and CDR2 FQGNSA. Trimming left V 6 bases short and J 0 bases short, with 11 bases between. The CDR3 sequence: CASRTGYMNTEAFF. The CDR3 DNA reads as TGTGCCAGCAGGACAGGTTATATGAACACTGAAGCTTTCTTT.

This clonotype was counted a few times. The chain carries TRBV12-3 or TRBV12-4 and TRBJ1-5, with 8 bases fitting TRBD1. V lost 5 bases and J lost 0; bases outside the gene matches: 6. The CDR3 spans 16 residues. CDR3 region: CASSPRTGLSNQPQHF. The CDR3 DNA reads as TGTGCCAGCAGTCCGCGGACAGGGCTTAGCAATCAGCCCCAGCATTTT.

This clonotype has more than one count but fewer than ten. The rearrangement joins TRBV7-9 to TRBJ2-2; 11 bases map to TRBD1. Germline values: CDR1 SEHNR, CDR2 FQNEAQ (reference sequence). This CDR3 comprises 14 residues. Trimming removed 6 bases from V and 6 bases from J; junction bases left unmatched: 3. The CDR3 here is CASRRTGGSGELFF. In DNA form, the CDR3 reads TGTGCCAGCAGGCGGACAGGGGGCTCCGGGGAGCTGTTTTTT.

V and J are TRBV6-1 and TRBJ2-1, with TRBD2 matching over 7 bases. CDR3 length: 18 amino acids. The V gene end was trimmed by 6 bases and the J gene end by 0 bases; junction bases not matched to a gene: 14. Germline CDR1 is MNHNS and CDR2 is SASEGT. The CDR3 spells CASRRGGSGRTSYNEQFF. CDR3 DNA sequence: TGTGCCAGCAGGCGTGGTGGTAGCGGGCGGACCTCCTACAATGAGCAGTTCTTC.

This clonotype has only a few counts. The chain joins TRBV4-2 to TRBJ1-5; D is perhaps TRBD1 (6 bases). The CDR3 covers 15 residues. Deletions cut 1 base from V and 0 bases from J, with 7 bases between. In germline, CDR1 is LGHNA, CDR2 YNFKEQ. Here the CDR3 DNA reads TGTGCCAGCAGCCAAGGGACAGATAGCAATCAGCCCCAGCATTTT. The encoded protein is CASSQGTDSNQPQHF.

This clonotype has more than one count but fewer than ten. The chain links TRBV7-9 to TRBJ1-1; weak D call: TRBD1 (6 bases). Germline values: CDR1 SEHNR, CDR2 FQNEAQ (reference sequence). The CDR3 consists of 16 residues. V gave up 5 bases and J gave up 0 bases, with 16 bases separating them. Written as DNA, the CDR3 is TGTGCCAGCAGCCTCCCACAGGGTGAGGTGAACACTGAAGCTTTCTTT. It yields the protein CASSLPQGEVNTEAFF. Together with reference TRBV7-9 and TRBJ1-1, the CDR3 gives the full variable domain: DTGVSQNPRHKITKRGQNVTFRCDPISEHNRLYWYRQTLGQGPEFLTYFQNEAQLEKSRLLSDRFSAERPKGSFSTLEIQRTEQGDSAMYLCASSLPQGEVNTEAFFGQGTRLTVV.

The chain has TRBV6-1 and TRBJ2-4; a weak D match, TRBD2 (6 bases). The DNA end favors TRBJ2-7, so the J call may be wrong. The CDR3 covers 14 residues. The germline V gene has CDR1 MNHNS and CDR2 SASEGT. This chain's CDR3 is CASRGSDHSYEQYF. The CDR3 DNA follows: TGTGCCAGCCGGGGGAGCGACCATTCCTACGAGCAGTACTTC.

The gene calls are TRBV6-6 and TRBJ2-3; D is unresolved. From germline, CDR1 is MNHNY and CDR2 SVGAGI (reference sequence). Trimming took off 4 bases at V and 0 bases at J, with 17 bases between the two ends. The CDR3 length is 17 residues. CDR3 in amino acids: CASSSVGDATSTDTQYF. The DNA for the CDR3 is TGTGCCAGCAGTTCCGTTGGTGACGCGACTAGCACAGATACGCAGTATTTT.

V usage is TRBV28 and J usage is TRBJ1-5; TRBD1 might be the D (5 bases). This CDR3 is 17 amino acids long. Germline CDR1 and CDR2: MDHEN and SYDVKM. V was trimmed by 4 bases and J by 2 bases, leaving 18 bases between them. The CDR3 loop is CASSSSGERGGNQPQHF. CDR3 bases: TGTGCCAGCAGTTCCTCCGGGGAAAGGGGCGGCAATCAGCCCCAGCATTTT.

The rearrangement joins TRBV6-2 or TRBV6-3 to TRBJ1-5; 7 bases match TRBD1. The CDR3 has 14 residues. The ends lost 6 bases at V and 3 bases at J; junction bases unmatched: 5. CDR1 and CDR2 (germline): MNHEY, SVGEGT. The CDR3 is CASREGQYNQPQHF. DNA of the CDR3: TGTGCCAGCAGAGAGGGACAGTACAATCAGCCCCAGCATTTT.

A note on this clonotype: This clone may be a read error of a much larger clone one base away. This chain joins TRBV5-1 and TRBJ2-1, with a tentative D call TRBD1 (7 bases). Trimming shortened V by 7 bases and J by 1 base, and 15 bases separated the two germline ends. CDR3 length: 15 residues. CDR1 and CDR2 (germline): SGHRS, YFSETQ. CDR3 sequence reads: CASGGGTVSYNEQFF. CDR3 nucleotides: TGCGCCAGCGGCGGAGGGACAGTTTCCTACAATGAGCAGTTCTTC.

This clonotype was found a few times. This rearrangement joins TRBV27 to TRBJ2-1; no clear D. Germline lookup yields CDR1 MNHEY and CDR2 SMNVEV (reference sequence). The V and J ends lost 4 bases and 9 bases respectively, with 10 bases between them. The CDR3 consists of 12 residues. The CDR3 sequence is CASSSQSPEQFF. The CDR3 DNA follows: TGTGCCAGCAGTTCCCAGTCCCCTGAGCAGTTCTTC.

This clonotype was seen at least ten times. V gene TRBV12-3 or TRBV12-4 combines with J gene TRBJ2-5, with 10 nucleotides matching TRBD1. The CDR3 runs 15 residues. The trim removed 6 bases at V and 1 base at J, leaving 5 bases unmatched. In DNA, the CDR3 is TGTGCCAGCAGCCACGGACAGGGGGTCCAAGAGACCCAGTACTTC. Translating gives CASSHGQGVQETQYF.

The chain is built from TRBV6-1 and TRBJ1-2; 8 bases map to TRBD1. This CDR3 is 16 amino acids long. After removal of 4 bases from V and 8 bases from J, the junction contained 15 bases not matched to a gene. Germline-derived CDR1 and CDR2 are MNHNS and SASEGT. CDR3 DNA sequence: TGTGCCAGCAGTGCTCCCCCGGACAGGGTCTTGTGGGGCTACACCTTC. It yields the protein CASSAPPDRVLWGYTF.

The chain combines TRBV7-2 with TRBJ2-7, with a possible D match to TRBD1 (5 bases). The CDR3 is made up of 14 amino acids. Germline loops: CDR1 SGHTA, CDR2 FQGNSA. Trimming left V 5 bases short and J 1 base short, with 12 bases between. In nucleotides, the CDR3 is TGTGCCAGCAGCCCCGTGGGGCCTTCCTACGAGCAGTACTTC. It specifies CASSPVGPSYEQYF.

This clonotype was picked up many times. This chain links TRBV3-1 with TRBJ2-4, with D perhaps matching TRBD1 (5 bases). V gave up 6 bases and J gave up 0 bases, with 9 bases separating them. CDR1 is LGHDT and CDR2 is YNNKEL in the germline V gene (reference sequence). CDR3 size: 14 residues. CDR3 in DNA: TGTGCCAGCAGTCAGGGTCTAGCCAAAAACATTCAGTACTTC. This sequence encodes CASSQGLAKNIQYF.

The gene calls are TRBV7-2 and TRBJ1-4; 7 bases line up with TRBD1. This CDR3 is built from 14 residues. With 6 bases clipped from V and 3 bases from J, the junction kept 4 bases outside the gene matches. The germline V gene has CDR1 SGHTA and CDR2 FQGNSA. In DNA, the CDR3 is TGTGCCAGCAGTCGGGACAGAGCTAATGAAAAACTGTTTTTT. It translates to CASSRDRANEKLFF.